The sample holds one count of the clone carrying this T cell receptor (beta chain). The antigen is unknown. These data come from a study of cytomegalovirus exposure and HLA in healthy donors. The PCR contained 60 Vbeta and 13 Jbeta primers. Sequenced by immunoSEQ multiplex PCR; TCRdb stores in-frame clones only, minus some. The sample shows 150,000 to 200,000 clones, 65% to 85% of them seen only once. Study-level results: It is likely that the observed cluster of highly shared sequence variants was a sequencing artifact. The authors listed 150 to 200 TCR beta chains as cytomegalovirus-associated. When a later analysis compared HLA-associated TCR beta chains with equally common others, the HLA-associated chains turned out to be more clonally expanded and to have lower generation probabilities. Cytomegalovirus status, reportedly, was diagnosed with high specificity and sensitivity by the classifier.

The receptor was isolated from a man in his sixties in good health and CMV-seronegative. The sequenced sample was PBMCs.

This CDR3 reads CASSPLGQGARNTEAFF. CDR3 in DNA: TGTGCCAGCTCACCATTGGGACAGGGGGCGCGCAACACTGAAGCTTTCTTT. J is TRBJ1-1 and V is TRBV18, with 12 bases identical to TRBD1. There are 17 residues in the CDR3. V lost 2 bases, J lost 2 bases, and 6 bases stayed unmatched. Germline loops: CDR1 KGHSH, CDR2 LQKENI.